This is a list of T cell receptor beta chains from one sample in a study of control samples from healthy donors and cancer patients. Clones were read by immunoSEQ multiplex PCR, and TCRdb kept only the in-frame ones, dropping some. The top ten clones hold roughly 14% of a sample with about 140,000 clones, 94% of them seen once. Sequencing used blood. These receptors all stem from a man in his forties or fifties in good health. The CDR3 runs from the conserved cysteine through the conserved F or W. Fields, in order: clone size, D gene, V gene, J gene, CDR3 protein, CDR3 DNA. D genes are given only for firm matches. The size field is filled for only some rows; it gives once, few, many or a size class.

size: .; D: .; V: TRBV12-3/TRBV12-4; J: TRBJ1-2; CDR3: CASSPAWGSGYTF; DNA: TGTGCCAGCAGCCCAGCTTGGGGAAGTGGCTACACCTTC
size: .; D: .; V: TRBV14; J: TRBJ2-3; CDR3: CASSQRTATQYF; DNA: TGTGCCAGCAGCCAACGGACCGCAACGCAGTATTTT
size: .; D: TRBD1; V: TRBV27; J: TRBJ1-5; CDR3: CASSLGWGQEDQPQHF; DNA: TGTGCCAGCAGTTTAGGGTGGGGACAGGAGGATCAGCCCCAGCATTTT
size: .; D: .; V: TRBV21-1; J: TRBJ1-4; CDR3: CASTLTPGQGVSNEKLFF; DNA: TGTGCCAGCACTCTGACTCCGGGACAGGGGGTAAGTAATGAAAAACTGTTTTTT
size: once; D: TRBD2; V: TRBV24-1; J: TRBJ2-3; CDR3: CATSDLASGGAVGTQYF; DNA: TGTGCCACCAGTGATTTGGCTAGCGGGGGCGCGGTGGGTACGCAGTATTTT
size: .; D: TRBD2; V: TRBV7-2; J: TRBJ2-6; CDR3: CASSPSGGLVWANVLTF; DNA: TGTGCCAGCAGCCCCAGCGGGGGCCTGGTCTGGGCCAACGTCCTGACTTTC
size: .; D: .; V: TRBV2; J: TRBJ2-4; CDR3: CASSDYSLAKNIQYF; DNA: TGTGCCAGCAGTGATTACAGCTTAGCCAAAAACATTCAGTACTTC
size: .; D: .; V: TRBV30; J: TRBJ1-4; CDR3: CAWSSHDGGFSATNEKLFF; DNA: TGTGCCTGGAGTTCCCACGACGGAGGGTTTTCGGCAACTAATGAAAAACTGTTTTTT
size: .; D: .; V: TRBV7-3; J: TRBJ1-4; CDR3: CASSLSARGAITNEKLFF; DNA: TGTGCCAGCAGCTTATCAGCCCGAGGGGCCATAACTAATGAAAAACTGTTTTTT
size: .; D: TRBD2; V: TRBV9; J: TRBJ2-7; CDR3: CASSGPSGGVDEQYF; DNA: TGTGCCAGCAGCGGCCCTAGCGGGGGCGTCGACGAGCAGTACTTC
size: .; D: .; V: TRBV10-1; J: TRBJ2-2; CDR3: CASSGTGPGELFF; DNA: TGCGCCAGCAGTGGGACGGGGCCCGGGGAGCTGTTTTTT
size: once; D: TRBD1; V: TRBV4-1; J: TRBJ1-2; CDR3: CASSRGQGILYGYTF; DNA: TGCGCCAGCAGCCGAGGACAGGGGATCCTCTATGGCTACACCTTC
size: .; D: .; V: TRBV25-1; J: TRBJ2-3; CDR3: CASSASAVTDTQYF; DNA: TGTGCCAGCAGTGCGTCGGCGGTAACAGATACGCAGTATTTT
size: .; D: .; V: TRBV11-2; J: TRBJ1-6; CDR3: CASSPNGREDSPLHF; DNA: TGTGCCAGCAGCCCCAATGGCAGGGAGGATTCACCCCTCCACTTT
size: .; D: .; V: TRBV5-5; J: TRBJ2-7; CDR3: CASSLVAGYEQYF; DNA: TGTGCCAGCAGCTTGGTCGCAGGCTACGAGCAGTACTTC
size: .; D: .; V: TRBV6-5; J: TRBJ1-2; CDR3: CASSLTEGGYGYTF; DNA: TGTGCCAGCAGTCTAACAGAGGGGGGCTATGGCTACACCTTC
size: .; D: .; V: TRBV3-1/TRBV3-2; J: TRBJ2-5; CDR3: CASSQPGEETQYF; DNA: TGTGCCAGCAGCCAACCAGGGGAGGAGACCCAGTACTTC
size: .; D: .; V: TRBV6-5; J: TRBJ1-1; CDR3: CASSNRGGSGTEAFF; DNA: TGTGCCAGCAGTAACCGGGGGGGGTCAGGAACTGAAGCTTTCTTT
size: .; D: .; V: TRBV6-6; J: TRBJ1-1; CDR3: CASSFAPQTNTEAFF; DNA: TGTGCCAGCAGTTTCGCTCCCCAGACTAACACTGAAGCTTTCTTT
size: .; D: .; V: TRBV6-5; J: TRBJ2-2; CDR3: CASSLGTWNTGELFF; DNA: TGTGCCAGCAGTCTTGGGACATGGAACACCGGGGAGCTGTTTTTT
size: .; D: .; V: TRBV6-1; J: TRBJ2-7; CDR3: CASSEGQSSYEQYF; DNA: TGTGCCAGCAGTGAAGGACAGAGCTCCTACGAGCAGTACTTC
size: once; D: .; V: TRBV7-9; J: TRBJ2-5; CDR3: CASSSQETQYF; DNA: TGTGCCAGCAGCTCTCAAGAGACCCAGTACTTC
size: .; D: .; V: TRBV30; J: TRBJ1-1; CDR3: CAWSSRGHEAFF; DNA: TGTGCCTGGAGTTCCCGGGGACATGAAGCTTTCTTT
size: .; D: .; V: TRBV4-2; J: TRBJ2-7; CDR3: CASSQDNGDNSYEQYF; DNA: TGTGCCAGCAGCCAAGATAACGGAGACAACTCCTACGAGCAGTACTTC
size: .; D: .; V: TRBV7-8; J: TRBJ2-2; CDR3: CASSQGTSGIWELFF; DNA: TGTGCCAGCAGCCAGGGGACTTCGGGGATCTGGGAGCTGTTTTTT
size: .; D: .; V: TRBV27; J: TRBJ2-7; CDR3: CASSFGGSYEQYF; DNA: TGTGCCAGCAGTTTTGGCGGCTCCTACGAGCAGTACTTC
size: .; D: .; V: TRBV4-1; J: TRBJ1-1; CDR3: CASSPGLDTEAFF; DNA: TGCGCCAGCAGCCCGGGCCTGGACACTGAAGCTTTCTTT
size: .; D: TRBD2; V: TRBV25-1; J: TRBJ2-1; CDR3: CASSEGLVFYNEQFF; DNA: TGTGCCAGCAGTGAAGGACTAGTTTTCTACAATGAGCAGTTCTTC
size: .; D: .; V: TRBV28; J: TRBJ1-3; CDR3: CASSGRNQLRGFGNTIYF; DNA: TGTGCCAGCAGTGGTCGCAATCAACTCAGGGGATTTGGAAACACCATATATTTT
size: .; D: TRBD1; V: TRBV7-2; J: TRBJ1-6; CDR3: CASRLGTGGFNSPLHF; DNA: TGTGCCAGCAGACTCGGGACAGGGGGCTTTAATTCACCCCTCCACTTT
size: .; D: .; V: TRBV5-1; J: TRBJ1-1; CDR3: CASSQAGRNTEAFF; DNA: TGCGCCAGCAGTCAAGCAGGGCGGAACACTGAAGCTTTCTTT
size: .; D: TRBD1; V: TRBV7-9; J: TRBJ1-6; CDR3: CASSLRSGQVINSPLHF; DNA: TGTGCCAGCAGCTTAAGGTCGGGACAGGTGATCAATTCACCCCTCCACTTT
size: once; D: TRBD1; V: TRBV10-1; J: TRBJ1-2; CDR3: CASSDGSLRQGARGYTF; DNA: TGCGCCAGCAGTGACGGGTCTCTGAGACAGGGGGCGCGAGGCTACACCTTC
size: .; D: .; V: TRBV2; J: TRBJ2-2; CDR3: CASSVGRPFSTNTGELFF; DNA: TGTGCCAGCAGTGTAGGACGACCCTTTTCTACGAACACCGGGGAGCTGTTTTTT
size: .; D: TRBD2; V: TRBV4-1; J: TRBJ2-2; CDR3: CASSQGGTSGVTGELFF; DNA: TGCGCCAGCAGCCAAGGAGGGACTAGCGGGGTTACCGGGGAGCTGTTTTTT
size: .; D: TRBD2; V: TRBV5-4; J: TRBJ2-7; CDR3: CASSFPGRTSSYEQYF; DNA: TGTGCCAGCAGCTTTCCGGGACGGACTAGCTCCTACGAGCAGTACTTC
size: .; D: .; V: TRBV2; J: TRBJ1-6; CDR3: CASTTYRIQYNSPLHF; DNA: TGTGCCAGCACTACGTACAGGATACAATATAATTCACCCCTCCACTTT
size: .; D: TRBD1; V: TRBV30; J: TRBJ2-7; CDR3: CAWGQGTYEQYF; DNA: TGTGCCTGGGGACAGGGGACCTACGAGCAGTACTTC
size: .; D: .; V: TRBV21-1; J: TRBJ1-3; CDR3: CASSKVYKAEQLHSGNTIYF; DNA: TGTGCCAGCAGCAAGGTCTACAAGGCCGAGCAGCTGCACTCTGGAAACACCATATATTTT
size: .; D: TRBD1; V: TRBV7-2; J: TRBJ1-1; CDR3: CASSFYTGQGAGAFF; DNA: TGTGCCAGCAGCTTTTATACGGGACAGGGGGCTGGGGCTTTCTTT
size: .; D: .; V: TRBV21-1; J: TRBJ1-5; CDR3: CASPEGRERSNQPQHF; DNA: TGTGCCTCCCCTGAGGGCAGGGAACGGAGCAATCAGCCCCAGCATTTT
size: .; D: .; V: TRBV6-6; J: TRBJ2-7; CDR3: CASSQGRGRFEQYF; DNA: TGTGCCAGCAGCCAAGGACGGGGGCGGTTCGAGCAGTACTTC
size: .; D: TRBD1; V: TRBV12-3/TRBV12-4; J: TRBJ2-5; CDR3: CAITTGGEETQYF; DNA: TGTGCCATTACAACAGGGGGCGAGGAGACCCAGTACTTC
size: .; D: .; V: TRBV5-6; J: TRBJ2-2; CDR3: CASSWDGELFF; DNA: TGTGCCAGCAGCTGGGACGGCGAGCTGTTTTTT
size: once; D: .; V: TRBV7-9; J: TRBJ2-1; CDR3: CASSLPHTGNNEQFF; DNA: TGTGCCAGCAGCTTACCTCATACAGGGAACAATGAGCAGTTCTTC
size: .; D: .; V: TRBV12-5; J: TRBJ1-5; CDR3: CASARGYGAEGQPQHF; DNA: TGTGCTAGTGCCCGGGGGTACGGGGCGGAGGGTCAGCCCCAGCATTTT
size: .; D: TRBD1; V: TRBV6-2/TRBV6-3; J: TRBJ2-7; CDR3: CASSDRAHEQYF; DNA: TGTGCCAGCAGCGACAGGGCCCACGAGCAGTACTTC
size: .; D: .; V: TRBV5-4; J: TRBJ2-3; CDR3: CASSWDKFTDTQYF; DNA: TGTGCCAGCAGCTGGGACAAGTTCACAGATACGCAGTATTTT
size: .; D: .; V: TRBV5-1; J: TRBJ2-7; CDR3: CASSWGKPDSGVYEQYF; DNA: TGCGCCAGCAGCTGGGGAAAACCGGACAGCGGGGTATACGAGCAGTACTTC
size: .; D: .; V: TRBV5-1; J: TRBJ2-5; CDR3: CASSLGQGGAQETQYF; DNA: TGCGCCAGCAGCTTGGGACAGGGAGGGGCCCAAGAGACCCAGTACTTC